The next 25 T cell receptor beta chains were all read from a single sample in a study of Graves' ophthalmopathy and Graves' hyperthyroidism. RNA served as the template for amplifying TCR beta CDR3 regions. Second-round multiplex PCR came after first-round RT-PCR with HTBI primers. TCRdb analysed the multiplex PCR reads with MiXCR anew, one entry per CDR3 protein. In the table there are 1 million to 1.3 million distinct CDR3 sequences, 35% to 45% of which are singletons. The sequenced sample consisted of peripheral blood or thyroid tissue (not recorded which). The source of these receptors is an adult man with Graves' hyperthyroidism.

The chain's CDR3 is CASASSQVWEANYGYTF. In nucleotides, the CDR3 is TGTGCCAGCGCCAGCAGCCAAGTTTGGGAGGCTAACTATGGCTACACCTTC. The chain employs TRBV7-9 and TRBJ1-2; D gene ambiguous. Trimming took 8 bases from V and 0 from J, leaving 22 bases between them. This CDR3 is built from 17 residues. Germline V CDR1 and CDR2: SEHNR, FQNEAQ (reference sequence). The full variable domain, rest sourced from reference TRBV7-9 and TRBJ1-2, is DTGVSQNPRHKITKRGQNVTFRCDPISEHNRLYWYRQTLGQGPEFLTYFQNEAQLEKSRLLSDRFSAERPKGSFSTLEIQRTEQGDSAMYLCASASSQVWEANYGYTFGSGTRLTVV.

CDR3 sequence: CASSLTGGAEPLHF. The CDR3 region has the DNA TGTGCCAGCAGCTTGACAGGGGGCGCAGAGCCCCTCCACTTT. The gene calls are TRBV24-1 and TRBJ1-6; 10 bases agree with TRBD1. The CDR3 consists of 14 residues. V shed 11 bases, J shed 13 bases, and the junction held 13 bases outside the gene matches. The germline V gene has CDR1 KGHDR and CDR2 SFDVKD.

This clonotype was seen only a few times. The V and J genes are TRBV14 and TRBJ2-2; 10 nucleotides match TRBD2. CDR3 size: 16 residues. Germline V gene lookup returns CDR1 SGHDN and CDR2 FVKESK. The V segment lost 4 bases and the J segment 5 bases; nucleotides outside the gene matches: 7. As DNA, the CDR3 is TGTGCCAGCAGCCCCCTAGCGGGAGTTCGAACCGGGGAGCTGTTTTTT. It translates to CASSPLAGVRTGELFF.

The chain joins TRBV20-1 to TRBJ2-6; D may be TRBD1 or TRBD2 (5 bases each). Germline lookup yields CDR1 DFQATT and CDR2 SNEGSKA (reference sequence). CDR3 length: 14 residues. The germline V and J ends were trimmed by 4 bases and 3 bases, with 10 bases remaining between them. The CDR3 sequence: CSAMRGIGANVLTF. In DNA, the CDR3 is TGCAGTGCTATGAGGGGTATTGGGGCCAACGTCCTGACTTTC.

The CDR3 region is CSAAGQGFRTGANVLTF. CDR3 nucleotides: TGCAGTGCTGCGGGACAGGGCTTTCGAACTGGGGCCAACGTCCTGACTTTC. The rearrangement links TRBV20-1 to TRBJ2-6, with 9 positions matching TRBD1. The CDR3 contains 17 residues. With 5 bases clipped from V and 2 bases from J, the junction kept 10 bases outside the gene matches. Germline V CDR1 and CDR2: DFQATT, SNEGSKA (reference sequence).

This clonotype appeared a single time. One end of the junction varies from germline; a read error may be responsible. The chain carries TRBV11-1 and TRBJ1-4; TRBD1 is a possible D gene (6 bases). Germline loops: CDR1 SGHAT, CDR2 FQDESV (reference sequence). This CDR3 is built from 15 residues. The CDR3 reads CASSLGGAAVEKLFF. Here the CDR3 DNA reads TGTGCCAGCAGTTTAGGGGGGGCTGCTGTGGAAAAACTGTTTTTT.

The chain is built from TRBV28 and TRBJ1-1, with D unresolved. Trimming took off 1 base at V and 3 bases at J, with 9 bases between the two ends. The germline V gene has CDR1 MDHEN and CDR2 SYDVKM. There are 14 residues in the CDR3. The CDR3 reads CASSLLETYTEAFF. As DNA, the CDR3 is TGTGCCAGCAGTTTATTGGAGACCTACACTGAAGCTTTCTTT. Looking up the rest from reference TRBV28 and TRBJ1-1 gives the full variable domain: DVKVTQSSRYLVKRTGEKVFLECVQDMDHENMFWYRQDPGLGLRLIYFSYDVKMKEKGDIPEGYSVSREKKERFSLILESASTNQTSMYLCASSLLETYTEAFFGQGTRLTVV.

This clonotype occurred a few times. CDR3 sequence (DNA): TGTGCCAGTAATAGTATCACCGGGGAGCTGTTTTTT. It encodes CASNSITGELFF. This sequence joins TRBV19 and TRBJ2-2; D remains unclear. Trimming removed 7 bases from V and 4 bases from J, with 7 bases in between. The CDR3 loop spans 12 amino acids. Germline assignment: CDR1 LNHDA and CDR2 SQIVND (reference sequence).

This clonotype was picked up many times. The V and J genes are TRBV10-3 and TRBJ1-5; 9 bases map to TRBD1. Germline assignment: CDR1 ENHRY and CDR2 SYGVKD. V dropped 3 bases and J dropped 4; count of bases not matched to a gene: 1. The CDR3 runs 14 residues. The CDR3 sequence: CAISDGQGNQPQHF. CDR3 nucleotide sequence: TGTGCCATCAGTGACGGACAGGGGAATCAGCCCCAGCATTTT.

This clonotype was recorded many times. The CDR3 loop is CAISEFLDRVHNQPQHF. The CDR3 DNA follows: TGTGCCATCAGTGAGTTTTTGGACAGGGTTCACAATCAGCCCCAGCATTTT. The chain couples TRBV10-3 to TRBJ1-5; 8 positions agree with TRBD1. V trimming: 1 base; J trimming: 3 bases; junction bases outside the gene matches: 8. The CDR3 is 17 amino acids. Germline assignment: CDR1 ENHRY and CDR2 SYGVKD.

The chain joins TRBV7-3 to TRBJ2-7; D may be TRBD1 (6 bases). Germline V lookup: CDR1 SGHTA, CDR2 FQGTGA. CDR3 size: 13 residues. V was pared by 6 bases and J by 3 bases, with 12 bases between. CDR3 loop: CASSYRTDYEQYF. The CDR3 DNA follows: TGTGCCAGCAGTTACCGGACAGACTACGAGCAGTACTTC.

The V and J genes are TRBV24-1 and TRBJ1-1, with a tentative D call TRBD1 (5 bases). This CDR3 region has 13 residues. Germline CDR1 reads KGHDR; CDR2 reads SFDVKD. Trimming removed 11 bases from V and 0 bases from J, with 12 bases in between. CDR3 sequence reads: CASRHRLNTEAFF. The DNA for the CDR3 is TGTGCCAGCAGACACAGGTTGAACACTGAAGCTTTCTTT.

This clonotype was counted only a few times. The J gene is TRBJ2-5, the V gene TRBV2; the D gene is possibly TRBD1 (6 bases). Trimming pared 6 bases from V and 5 bases from J, leaving 13 bases between. Germline assignment: CDR1 SNHLY and CDR2 FYNNEI. The CDR3 is 13 amino acids. CDR3 protein: CASRQGQMETQYF. CDR3 DNA sequence: TGTGCCAGCAGACAGGGACAAATGGAGACCCAGTACTTC.

The CDR3 reads CASSPRQGFPNTEAFF. The CDR3 DNA reads as TGTGCCAGCTCACCCCGGCAGGGGTTCCCGAACACTGAAGCTTTCTTT. The chain carries TRBV9 and TRBJ1-1, with TRBD1 as a possible D gene (6 bases). The V gene's germline CDR1 is SGDLS and CDR2 YYNGEE. V lost 7 bases, J lost 1 base, and 20 bases lay in between. The CDR3 runs to 16 residues.

This clonotype turned up a few times. The chain carries TRBV6-6 and TRBJ1-2, with D tentatively TRBD1 (5 bases). V was trimmed by 5 bases and J by 5 bases, leaving 18 bases between them. Germline V lookup: CDR1 MNHNY, CDR2 SVGAGI (reference sequence). The CDR3 has 15 amino acids. The CDR3 nucleotides read TGTGCCAGCAGTACCCGCCGGGAGGGGATTTATGGCTACACCTTC. This sequence encodes CASSTRREGIYGYTF.

This clonotype was recorded many times. The chain employs TRBV5-1 and TRBJ1-2; D gene ambiguous. Per germline, CDR1 SGHRS and CDR2 YFSETQ. This CDR3 is built from 13 residues. Deletions cut 1 base from V and 6 bases from J, with 10 bases between. The chain's CDR3 is CASSLIGLDGYTF. Here the CDR3 DNA reads TGCGCCAGCAGCTTGATCGGGTTGGATGGCTACACCTTC.

Concerning this clonotype itself: Relative to the germline gene, one junction end is altered; a read error may explain this. The CDR3 is CASSGDNVLTF. CDR3 in DNA: TGTGCCAGCAGCGGGGACAACGTCCTGACTTTC. The gene calls are TRBV2 and TRBJ2-6; tentative D call: TRBD2 (5 bases). Germline assignment: CDR1 SNHLY and CDR2 FYNNEI. The CDR3 extends over 11 amino acids.

This rearrangement joins TRBV24-1 to TRBJ2-5; 13 bases are a match to TRBD2. CDR1 and CDR2 from the germline V gene are KGHDR and SFDVKD. The CDR3 spans 17 residues. The J segment lost 5 bases and the V segment lost 6 bases, leaving 11 bases of the junction unmatched. CDR3: CATSTSGRAESGETQYF. In DNA form, the CDR3 reads TGTGCCACCAGTACTAGCGGGAGGGCCGAGTCTGGGGAGACCCAGTACTTC.

V gene TRBV9 combines with J gene TRBJ2-5, with D perhaps matching TRBD1 (6 bases). CDR3 size: 14 residues. With 7 bases removed from V and 2 bases from J, the gap between germline ends came to 15 bases. The germline V gene has CDR1 SGDLS and CDR2 YYNGEE. CDR3 protein: CASRSRQGQETQYF. CDR3 bases: TGTGCCAGCCGCTCACGGCAGGGGCAAGAGACCCAGTACTTC.

The rearrangement links TRBV10-3 to TRBJ1-1; 7 bases are a match to TRBD1. Germline-derived CDR1 and CDR2 are ENHRY and SYGVKD. J was trimmed by 1 base and V by 2 bases; bases with no gene match: 13. There are 18 residues in the CDR3. The CDR3 reads CAISEPDRPPGWNTEAFF. Written as DNA, the CDR3 is TGTGCCATCAGTGAGCCGGACAGGCCGCCTGGCTGGAACACTGAAGCTTTCTTT.

Many counts were recorded for this clonotype. This chain joins TRBV2 and TRBJ1-5; D ambiguous. Deletions cut 6 bases from V and 7 bases from J, with 19 bases between. Looked up from germline, CDR1 is SNHLY and CDR2 is FYNNEI. This CDR3 has 15 amino acids. For the CDR3, the DNA is TGTGCCAGCAGCGAAACTGATCAAGGCGGGCAGCCCCAGCATTTT. Translation: CASSETDQGGQPQHF.

In its sample, this clonotype was seen many times. The chain employs TRBV7-9 and TRBJ2-5, with D tentatively TRBD1 (5 bases). V lost 0 bases and J 0 bases, leaving 8 bases between the germline ends. The length of the CDR3 is 15 residues. Germline V CDR1 and CDR2: SEHNR, FQNEAQ (reference sequence). The CDR3 here is CASSLAGANQETQYF. In DNA form, the CDR3 reads TGTGCCAGCAGCTTAGCTGGGGCAAACCAAGAGACCCAGTACTTC.

This chain joins TRBV10-3 and TRBJ2-1; 7 bases line up with TRBD2. Germline V gene data show CDR1 as ENHRY and CDR2 as SYGVKD. The CDR3 extends over 16 amino acids. The V and J ends lost 1 base and 4 bases, in that order; junction bases with no gene match: 7. The CDR3 reads CAISELSGILYNEQFF. CDR3 DNA: TGTGCCATCAGTGAGTTAAGCGGGATTCTGTACAATGAGCAGTTCTTC.

This clonotype was seen only once. A much larger clonotype is one base distant, so this may be a read error. The chain links TRBV10-3 to TRBJ2-7; D is unclear. The CDR3 has 12 amino acids. Germline assignment: CDR1 ENHRY and CDR2 SYGVKD. Trimming took off 3 bases at V and 3 bases at J, with 6 bases between the two ends. The chain's CDR3 is CAISDDGYEQYF. The CDR3 DNA sequence: TGTGCCATCAGTGACGACGGCTACGAGCAGTACTTC.

In its sample, this clonotype was seen many times. The rearrangement joins TRBV20-1 to TRBJ1-5; 7 bases are a match to TRBD1. J lost 0 bases, V lost 6 bases, and 5 bases had no gene match. Germline V CDR1 and CDR2: DFQATT, SNEGSKA (reference sequence). The CDR3 contains 14 residues. CDR3 coding DNA: TGCAGTGCAAACAGGGGCCATAGCAATCAGCCCCAGCATTTT. Protein: CSANRGHSNQPQHF.